Here is one TCR beta chain with its context. V was pared by 10 bases and J by 4 bases, with 12 bases of the junction left unmatched. The germline V gene has CDR1 ENHRY and CDR2 SYGVKD. The CDR3 is 15 amino acids. In the original analysis: For nucleated cells, counts were estimated from reference gene primer amplification. The repertoire was sequenced with immunoSEQ multiplex PCR; TCRdb's copy has only in-frame clones and lacks some. The DNA gave D and trimming, while V, J and clone size come from that table. Among about 160,000 clones listed, about 80% were seen once. The record originates from a study of blood T cell repertoires in COVID-19. About the research overall: Acute and convalescent COVID-19 samples came from the United States, Italy and Spain. Sample material is recorded as cDNA or gDNA derived from T cells, B-cell-depleted T cells, or PBMCs.

The sequence derives from a man aged 60-69 years with acute or convalescent COVID-19. The sequenced material came from peripheral blood. The chain joins TRBV10-3 to TRBJ1-3; 8 bases agree with TRBD1. The CDR3 nucleotides read TGTGCCACCGGCCCCGGACAGGGTCCGGGAAACACCATATATTTT. The encoded protein is CATGPGQGPGNTIYF.